A single sample is the source of the 7 T cell receptor beta chains below, sequenced in a study of regulatory T cells in long-lasting Graves disease. Time point specified: newly diagnosed GD, antithyroid drugs for less than 3 months. Researchers made the TCR library from RNA that was extracted from PBMCs. Library construction for TCR beta used iRepertoire HTBI primers and Arm-PCR of CDR3 regions. TCRdb reprocessed the multiplex PCR reads via MiXCR and lists one record per CDR3 protein. The sample has almost 450,000 distinct CDR3 sequences; approximately 16% are singletons. Another study also made use of these data, one on T cells in Graves' hyperthyroidism and ophthalmopathy.

Source: peripheral blood mononuclear cells (PBMCs), taken at new diagnosis, from a patient treated with antithyroid drugs. The receptor source for this set is a woman aged 25 to 39 with Graves disease.

The table lists this clonotype with many counts. The chain uses TRBV11-2 and TRBJ2-7, with D perhaps matching TRBD1 (5 bases). Germline values: CDR1 SGHAT, CDR2 FQNNGV. The CDR3 consists of 14 residues. The germline V and J ends were trimmed by 1 base and 2 bases, with 9 bases remaining between them. The CDR3 nucleotides are TGTGCCAGCAGCTTAGGGACATCCGCCTACGAGCAGTACTTC. Its protein product is CASSLGTSAYEQYF.

This clonotype was observed at least ten times. The chain is built from TRBV28 and TRBJ2-7; D gene unclear. CDR1 is MDHEN and CDR2 is SYDVKM in the germline V gene. The V gene lost 3 bases and the J gene lost 4 bases, with 13 bases spanning the gap. The CDR3 loop spans 14 amino acids. CDR3 bases: TGTGCCAGCAGTTTTGGACGGCTGGGATACGAGCAGTACTTC. Protein: CASSFGRLGYEQYF.

A few counts support this clonotype. The rearrangement joins TRBV5-1 to TRBJ1-1; D unclear. This CDR3 region has 13 residues. V was pared by 0 bases and J by 11 bases, with 14 bases between. CDR1 is SGHRS and CDR2 is YFSETQ in the germline V gene. The CDR3 DNA follows: TGCGCCAGCAGCTTGGCGGATAGCGTAGCCGCTTTCTTT. Amino acids: CASSLADSVAAFF. Together with reference TRBV5-1 and TRBJ1-1, the CDR3 gives the full variable domain: KAGVTQTPRYLIKTRGQQVTLSCSPISGHRSVSWYQQTPGQGLQFLFEYFSETQRNKGNFPGRFSGRQFSNSRSEMNVSTLELGDSALYLCASSLADSVAAFFGQGTRLTVV.

In its sample, this clonotype was seen many times. The rearrangement uses TRBV3-1 and TRBJ1-2; D ambiguous. Germline CDR1 LGHDT, CDR2 YNNKEL (reference sequence). The CDR3 consists of 15 residues. Trimming shortened V by 1 base and J by 10 bases, and 19 bases separated the two germline ends. The DNA for the CDR3 is TGTGCCAGCAGCCAAGTCGGGATGAGCCGAGGTGACTACACCTTC. Protein product: CASSQVGMSRGDYTF.

The chain carries TRBV19 and TRBJ2-1; 7 positions agree with TRBD2. There are 14 residues in the CDR3. Germline V gene data show CDR1 as LNHDA and CDR2 as SQIVND (reference sequence). The V and J ends lost 6 bases and 4 bases, in that order; junction bases with no gene match: 6. CDR3 region: CASSVSGAYNEQFF. In nucleotides, the CDR3 is TGTGCCAGTAGCGTCAGCGGGGCTTACAATGAGCAGTTCTTC.

The rearrangement links TRBV2 to TRBJ2-3; perhaps TRBD2 as D (5 bases). Trimming removed 6 bases from V and 4 bases from J, with 17 bases in between. CDR3 length equals 15 residues. Germline assignment: CDR1 SNHLY and CDR2 FYNNEI. CDR3 region: CASSRRRRAPDTQYF. The CDR3 bases are TGTGCCAGCAGCCGACGAAGGCGGGCTCCAGATACGCAGTATTTT.

This chain links TRBV6-4 with TRBJ2-1; 8 positions agree with TRBD2. CDR1 MRHNA and CDR2 SNTAGT come from the germline V gene. This CDR3 has 14 amino acids. V lost 10 bases and J lost 3; bases outside the gene matches: 8. The DNA of the CDR3 is TGTGCCACCCTACTAGCGGTACTCTACAATGAGCAGTTCTTC. It codes for CATLLAVLYNEQFF.